The text below deals with one TCR beta chain. The CDR3 sequence is 18 residues long. Per germline, CDR1 SEHNR and CDR2 FQNEAQ (reference sequence). The V gene end was trimmed by 5 bases and the J gene end by 4 bases; junction bases not matched to a gene: 12. Profiled with immunoSEQ multiplex PCR; TCRdb holds only in-frame clones, not every one. The sample lists 980,000 or so clones, less than 85% occurring once. The data were taken from a study of shared clonotypes between healthy human individuals. Sequencing was done on a sample of memory CD4+ T cells sorted from blood. Indicated subset: CD45RA-negative fraction. The source of this sequence is a man between 18 and 35 years old in good health. The rearrangement joins TRBV7-9 to TRBJ1-6; 9 nucleotides match TRBD1. This chain's CDR3 is CASSQGGTGIGYNSPLHF. CDR3 DNA: TGTGCCAGCAGCCAGGGCGGGACAGGGATCGGATATAATTCACCCCTCCACTTT.